Here is one T cell receptor (beta chain) with its context. Taking its sample share into account, this clone is medium-sized (0.01 to 0.1%). Its binding antigen is unknown. Base-call qualities are not available, and no considerably larger clone is one nucleotide away. Including cysteine and phenylalanine, the CDR3 has 16 amino acids. Only the CDR3 DNA is retained, 48 bases long and in frame from the first base. This sample stems from a study of radiotherapy plus CTLA-4 blockade in lung cancer (dated by TCRdb to 2016 to 2019). About the full investigation: Among enrolled patients, under 20% had an objective response and roughly 31% reached disease control.

Overall study outcomes, separate from this receptor: The strongest predictors of response were reported to be early dynamic shifts in blood T cell clones along with a rise in serum interferon-beta following radiation. After treatment with radiotherapy and ipilimumab, TCR clones that came from tumors expanded in the peripheral blood.

Libraries were built with the immunoSEQ multiplex PCR assay. TCRdb limited this immuneACCESS table to in-frame rearrangements with V and J called. A share of clones is missing; checked studies link under half to unresolved V genes, and the rest is unexplained. The sample contains about 40,000 clones, roughly 85% of them found a single time. Together, the top ten hold 22% of the sample. The study tested focal radiation therapy combined with CTLA-4 blockade (ipilimumab) in patients with chemo-refractory metastatic non-small-cell lung cancer. The origin of this receptor is a human donor with non-small cell lung cancer whose response to radiotherapy plus ipilimumab could not be evaluated. The sample consisted of peripheral blood, taken from a patient treated with radiotherapy plus ipilimumab. The V gene is TRBV21-1 and the J gene is TRBJ1-4. TRBV21-1 is an annotated pseudogene. The DNA sequence is given as TGTGCCAGCAGCCGGGACCACCGGGGGAATAATGAAAAACTGTTTTTT. This encodes CASSRDHRGNNEKLFF.